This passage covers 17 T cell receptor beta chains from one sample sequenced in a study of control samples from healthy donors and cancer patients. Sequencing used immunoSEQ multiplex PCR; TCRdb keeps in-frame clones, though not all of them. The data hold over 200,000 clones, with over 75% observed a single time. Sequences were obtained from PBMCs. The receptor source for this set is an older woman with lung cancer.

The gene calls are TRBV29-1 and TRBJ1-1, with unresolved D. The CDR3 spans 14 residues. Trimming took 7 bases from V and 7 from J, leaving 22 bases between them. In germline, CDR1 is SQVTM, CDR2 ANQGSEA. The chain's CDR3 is CSASPFGRYGEAFF. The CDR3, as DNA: TGCAGCGCTTCACCCTTTGGGCGTTACGGTGAAGCTTTCTTT.

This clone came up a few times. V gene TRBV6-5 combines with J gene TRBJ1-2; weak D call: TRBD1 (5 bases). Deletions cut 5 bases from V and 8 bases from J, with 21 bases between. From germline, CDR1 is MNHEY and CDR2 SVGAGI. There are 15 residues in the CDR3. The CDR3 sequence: CASSPAGTEFRGYTF. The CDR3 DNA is TGTGCCAGCAGTCCCGCCGGGACGGAGTTTCGAGGCTACACCTTC.

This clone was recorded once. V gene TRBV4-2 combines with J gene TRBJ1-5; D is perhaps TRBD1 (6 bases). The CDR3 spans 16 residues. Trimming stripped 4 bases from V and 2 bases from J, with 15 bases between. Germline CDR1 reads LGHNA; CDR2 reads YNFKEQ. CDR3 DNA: TGTGCCAGCAGCCCTCGGGAGGGGGTTGGCAATCAGCCCCAGCATTTT. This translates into CASSPREGVGNQPQHF.

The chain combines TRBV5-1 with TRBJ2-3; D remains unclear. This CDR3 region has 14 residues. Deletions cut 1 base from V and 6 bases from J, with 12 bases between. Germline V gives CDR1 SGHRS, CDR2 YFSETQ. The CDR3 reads CASSLPEVVDTQYF. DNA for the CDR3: TGCGCCAGCAGCTTGCCTGAGGTAGTGGATACGCAGTATTTT.

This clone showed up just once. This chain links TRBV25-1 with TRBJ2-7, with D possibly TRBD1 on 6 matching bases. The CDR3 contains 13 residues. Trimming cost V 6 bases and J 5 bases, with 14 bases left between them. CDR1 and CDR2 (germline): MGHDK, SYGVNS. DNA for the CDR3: TGTGCCAGCAGAACAGGGAAGGTCGACGAGCAGTACTTC. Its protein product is CASRTGKVDEQYF.

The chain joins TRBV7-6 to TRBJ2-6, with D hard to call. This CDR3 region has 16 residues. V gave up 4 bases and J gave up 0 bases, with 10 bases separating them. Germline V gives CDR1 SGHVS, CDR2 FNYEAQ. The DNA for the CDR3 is TGTGCCAGCAGCTCAGGACGGAGCTCTGGGGCCAACGTCCTGACTTTC. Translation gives CASSSGRSSGANVLTF. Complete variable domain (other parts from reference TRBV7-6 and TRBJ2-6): GAGVSQSPRYKVTKRGQDVALRCDPISGHVSLYWYRQALGQGPEFLTYFNYEAQQDKSGLPNDRFSAERPEGSISTLTIQRTEQRDSAMYRCASSSGRSSGANVLTFGAGSRLTVL.

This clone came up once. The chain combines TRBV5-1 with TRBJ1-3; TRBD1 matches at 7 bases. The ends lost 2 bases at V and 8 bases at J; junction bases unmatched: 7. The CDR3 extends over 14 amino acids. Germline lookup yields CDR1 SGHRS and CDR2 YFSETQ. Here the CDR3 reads CASSLQGIVDTIYF. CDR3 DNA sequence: TGCGCCAGCAGCTTACAGGGGATCGTAGACACCATATATTTT.

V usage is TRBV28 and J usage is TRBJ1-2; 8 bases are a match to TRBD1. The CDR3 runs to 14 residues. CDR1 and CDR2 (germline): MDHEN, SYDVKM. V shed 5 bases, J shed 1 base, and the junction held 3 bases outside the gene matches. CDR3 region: CASSTGGDNYGYTF. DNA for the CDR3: TGTGCCAGCAGTACAGGGGGAGATAACTATGGCTACACCTTC.

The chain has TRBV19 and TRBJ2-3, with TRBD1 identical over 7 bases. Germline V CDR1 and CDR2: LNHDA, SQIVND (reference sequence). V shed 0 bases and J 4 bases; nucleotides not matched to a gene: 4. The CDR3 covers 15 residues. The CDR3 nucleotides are TGTGCCAGTAGTATAGATAGGACAGGTCCAGATACGCAGTATTTT. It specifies CASSIDRTGPDTQYF.

The CDR3 protein is CAWRGAGGGEQYF. As DNA, the CDR3 is TGTGCCTGGAGGGGAGCGGGAGGGGGGGAGCAGTACTTC. The chain carries TRBV30 and TRBJ2-7; 10 bases fit TRBD2. After removal of 3 bases from V and 7 bases from J, the junction contained 6 bases not matched to a gene. Germline-derived CDR1 and CDR2 are GTSNPN and SVGIG (reference sequence). The CDR3 runs 13 residues.

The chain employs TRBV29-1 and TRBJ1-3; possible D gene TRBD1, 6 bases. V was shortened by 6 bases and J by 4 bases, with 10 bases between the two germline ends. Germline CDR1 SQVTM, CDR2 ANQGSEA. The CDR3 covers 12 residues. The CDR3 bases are TGCAGCGTGGGGGCTCTAGGAAACACCATATATTTT. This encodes CSVGALGNTIYF.

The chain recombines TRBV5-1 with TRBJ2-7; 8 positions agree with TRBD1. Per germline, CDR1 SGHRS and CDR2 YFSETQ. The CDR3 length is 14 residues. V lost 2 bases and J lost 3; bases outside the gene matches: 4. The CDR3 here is CASSFGGQDYEQYF. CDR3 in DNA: TGCGCCAGCAGCTTCGGGGGACAGGACTACGAGCAGTACTTC.

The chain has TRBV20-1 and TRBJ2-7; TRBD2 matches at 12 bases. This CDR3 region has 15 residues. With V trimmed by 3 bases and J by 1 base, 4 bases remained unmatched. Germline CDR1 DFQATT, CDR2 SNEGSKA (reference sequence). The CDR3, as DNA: TGCAGTGCTAGTTTCGGACTAGCGGGATCCTACGAGCAGTACTTC. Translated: CSASFGLAGSYEQYF.

CDR3 residues: CASSQRTGNNEKLFF. CDR3 in DNA: TGTGCCAGCAGCCAACGGACAGGCAATAATGAAAAACTGTTTTTT. The chain uses TRBV3-1 (or the pseudogene TRBV3-2) and TRBJ1-4; 7 positions agree with TRBD1. Unmatched junction bases numbered 4, after V lost 2 bases and J lost 4 bases. CDR1 LGHDT and CDR2 YNNKEL come from the germline V gene (reference sequence). The CDR3 loop spans 15 amino acids.

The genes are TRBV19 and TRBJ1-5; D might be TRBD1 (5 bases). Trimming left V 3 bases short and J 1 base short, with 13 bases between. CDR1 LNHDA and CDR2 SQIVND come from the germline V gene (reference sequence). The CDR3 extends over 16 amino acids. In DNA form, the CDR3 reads TGTGCCAGTAGTATTACTGCGGGGACCAGCAATCAGCCCCAGCATTTT. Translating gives CASSITAGTSNQPQHF.

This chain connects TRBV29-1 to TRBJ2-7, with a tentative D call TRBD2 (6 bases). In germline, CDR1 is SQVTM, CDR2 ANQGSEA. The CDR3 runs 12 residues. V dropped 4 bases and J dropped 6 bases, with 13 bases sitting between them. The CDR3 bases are TGCAGCGTTGCTCGGGGGACCTTCGAGCAGTACTTC. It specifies CSVARGTFEQYF.

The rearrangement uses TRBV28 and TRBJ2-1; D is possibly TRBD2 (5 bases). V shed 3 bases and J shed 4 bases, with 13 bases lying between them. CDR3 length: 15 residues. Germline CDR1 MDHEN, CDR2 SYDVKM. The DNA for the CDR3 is TGTGCCAGCAGTTTCCGGGCTAGCAGATACAATGAGCAGTTCTTC. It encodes CASSFRASRYNEQFF.